This T cell receptor (beta chain) was recorded in a study of CD8 T cells in Susac syndrome. Study-level information: The sequenced Susac syndrome patients comprised five or six with active disease and roughly 8 in remission.

Study outcomes and limitations: As the study acknowledged, the number of individuals who were part of its TCR sequencing and HLA analysis was relatively small.

V shed 4 bases and J 0 bases; nucleotides not matched to a gene: 6. This CDR3 has 15 amino acids. Germline CDR1 reads SGHRS; CDR2 reads YFSETQ. RNA in amounts of roughly 0.5 to 1 ug was reverse transcribed with random hexamers. TCRdb re-analysed the immunoSEQ multiplex PCR reads in MiXCR, keeping a single row per CDR3 protein. Among around 230,000 distinct CDR3 sequences, 90% to 97% were seen once, and the ten largest hold about 0.095%. In regard to this clonotype: The antigen is unknown.

The TCR comes from a human donor with Susac syndrome. The chain joins TRBV5-1 to TRBJ1-1, with TRBD1 matching 7 bases. The sample consisted of CD4+ T cells from PBMCs. This chain's CDR3 is CASSRGQALNTEAFF. The CDR3 DNA is TGCGCCAGCAGCCGCGGACAGGCCTTGAACACTGAAGCTTTCTTT.